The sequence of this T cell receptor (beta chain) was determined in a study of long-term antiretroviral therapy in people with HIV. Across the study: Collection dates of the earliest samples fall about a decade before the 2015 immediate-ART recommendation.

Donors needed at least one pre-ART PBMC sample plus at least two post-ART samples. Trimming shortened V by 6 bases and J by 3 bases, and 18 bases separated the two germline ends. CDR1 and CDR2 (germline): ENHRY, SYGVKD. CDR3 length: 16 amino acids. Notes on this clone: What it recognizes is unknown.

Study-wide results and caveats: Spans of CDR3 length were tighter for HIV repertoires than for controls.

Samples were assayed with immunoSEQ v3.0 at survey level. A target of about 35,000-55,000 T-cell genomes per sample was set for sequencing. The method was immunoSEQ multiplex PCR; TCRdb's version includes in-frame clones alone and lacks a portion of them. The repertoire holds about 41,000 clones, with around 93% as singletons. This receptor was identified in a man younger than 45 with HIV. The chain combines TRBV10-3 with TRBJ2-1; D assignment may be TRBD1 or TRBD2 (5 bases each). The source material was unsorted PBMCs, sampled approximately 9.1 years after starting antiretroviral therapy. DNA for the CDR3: TGTGCCATCAGAGGGGCTCTAGCCGCCCGCTACAATGAGCAGTTCTTC. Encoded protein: CAIRGALAARYNEQFF.